The TCR beta chain described here comes from a study of T-cell memory formation after mild COVID-19. Whole-study context: Most TCR clusters belonged to a single donor. Findings of the study overall: Clones contracting across day 15 to 85 had a balanced CD4/CD8 profile; later expanding clones leaned CD4+. In second-wave clones peaking day 37, SARS-CoV-2 specificity remained unconfirmed.

Turning to this clonotype: Its antigen is unknown.

Germline V gene sequence: CDR1 SGHTA, CDR2 FQGNSA. The V gene lost 3 bases and the J gene lost 2 bases, with 10 bases spanning the gap. The CDR3 has 14 amino acids. TCRdb itself ran the 5' RACE reads through MiXCR, one entry per CDR3 protein. Of more than 300,000 distinct CDR3 sequences listed, roughly 13% are singletons. V gene TRBV7-2 combines with J gene TRBJ1-1; D ambiguous. This TCR derives from a man in his late teens or twenties who had mild COVID-19 (a few samples of this study predate the infection). Cell type and time point are not known. Sequencing was performed on PBMCs or a T cell subset sorted from them (not recorded which). This CDR3 reads CASSFSHLNTEAFF. The CDR3 DNA is TGTGCCAGCAGCTTTAGCCATCTTAACACTGAAGCTTTCTTT.